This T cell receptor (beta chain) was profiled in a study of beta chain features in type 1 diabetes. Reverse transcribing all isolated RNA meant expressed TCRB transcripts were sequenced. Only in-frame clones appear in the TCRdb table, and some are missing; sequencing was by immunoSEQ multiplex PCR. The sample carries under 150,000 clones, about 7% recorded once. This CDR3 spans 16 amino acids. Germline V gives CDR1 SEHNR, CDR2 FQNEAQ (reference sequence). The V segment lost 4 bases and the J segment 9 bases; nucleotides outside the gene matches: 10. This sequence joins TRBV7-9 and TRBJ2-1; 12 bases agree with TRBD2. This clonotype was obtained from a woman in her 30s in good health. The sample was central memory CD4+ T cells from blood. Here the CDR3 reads CASSSSASGRVSEQFF. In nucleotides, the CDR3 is TGTGCCAGCAGCTCGTCGGCTAGCGGGAGGGTTTCTGAGCAGTTCTTC.